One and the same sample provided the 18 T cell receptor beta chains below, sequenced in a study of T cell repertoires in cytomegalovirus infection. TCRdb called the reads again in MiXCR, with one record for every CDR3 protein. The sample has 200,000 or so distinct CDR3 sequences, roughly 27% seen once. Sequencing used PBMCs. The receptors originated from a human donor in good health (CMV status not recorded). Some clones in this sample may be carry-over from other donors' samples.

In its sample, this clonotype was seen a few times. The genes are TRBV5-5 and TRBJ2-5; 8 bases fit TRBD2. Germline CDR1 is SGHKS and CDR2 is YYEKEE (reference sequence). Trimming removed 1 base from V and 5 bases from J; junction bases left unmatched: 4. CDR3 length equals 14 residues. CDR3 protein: CASSLWERGETQYF. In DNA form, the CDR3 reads TGTGCCAGCAGCTTGTGGGAGCGGGGGGAGACCCAGTACTTC.

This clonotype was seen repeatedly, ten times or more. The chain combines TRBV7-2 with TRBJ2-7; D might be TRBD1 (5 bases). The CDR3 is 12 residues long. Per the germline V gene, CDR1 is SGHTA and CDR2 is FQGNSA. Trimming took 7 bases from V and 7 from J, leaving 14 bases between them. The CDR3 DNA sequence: TGTGCCAGCATGGCACCCTCAGGGGAGCAGTACTTC. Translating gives CASMAPSGEQYF.

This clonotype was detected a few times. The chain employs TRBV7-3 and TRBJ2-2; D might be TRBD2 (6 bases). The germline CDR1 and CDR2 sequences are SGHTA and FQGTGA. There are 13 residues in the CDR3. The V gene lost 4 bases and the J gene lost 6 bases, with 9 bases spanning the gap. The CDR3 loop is CASSSSGAGELFF. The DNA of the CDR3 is TGTGCCAGCAGCTCATCGGGGGCCGGGGAGCTGTTTTTT.

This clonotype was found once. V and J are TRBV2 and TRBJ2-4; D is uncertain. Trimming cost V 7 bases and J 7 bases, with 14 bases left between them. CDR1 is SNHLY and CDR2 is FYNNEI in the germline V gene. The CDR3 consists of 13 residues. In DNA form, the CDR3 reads TGTGCCAGCAAAACCGGTTTCTTGAACATTCAGTACTTC. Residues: CASKTGFLNIQYF.

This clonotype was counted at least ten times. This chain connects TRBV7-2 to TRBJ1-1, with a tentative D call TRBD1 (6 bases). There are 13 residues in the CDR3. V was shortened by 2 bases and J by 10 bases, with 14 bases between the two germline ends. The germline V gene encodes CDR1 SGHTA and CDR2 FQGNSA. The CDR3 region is CASSLFRVGAAFF. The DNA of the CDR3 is TGTGCCAGCAGCTTATTTCGAGTGGGGGCAGCTTTCTTT.

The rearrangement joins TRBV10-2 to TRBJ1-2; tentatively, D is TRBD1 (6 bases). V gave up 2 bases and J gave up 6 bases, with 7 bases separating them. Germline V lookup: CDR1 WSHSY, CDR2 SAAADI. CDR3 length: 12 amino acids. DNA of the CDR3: TGCGCCAGCAGTGAGCAGGGGAATGGCTACACCTTC. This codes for CASSEQGNGYTF.

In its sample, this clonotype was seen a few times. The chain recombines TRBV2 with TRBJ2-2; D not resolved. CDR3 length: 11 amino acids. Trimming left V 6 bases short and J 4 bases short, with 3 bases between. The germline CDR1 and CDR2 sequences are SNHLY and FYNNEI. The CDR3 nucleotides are TGTGCCAGCAGGCGCACCGGGGAGCTGTTTTTT. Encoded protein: CASRRTGELFF. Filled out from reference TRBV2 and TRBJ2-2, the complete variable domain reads EPEVTQTPSHQVTQMGQEVILRCVPISNHLYFYWYRQILGQKVEFLVSFYNNEISEKSEIFDDQFSVERPDGSNFTLKIRSTKLEDSAMYFCASRRTGELFFGEGSRLTVL.

CDR3 amino acids: CASSQGDRGTYEQYF. Here the CDR3 DNA reads TGTGCCAGCAGCCAAGGGGACAGGGGAACCTACGAGCAGTACTTC. The chain has TRBV3-1 and TRBJ2-7; 10 bases map to TRBD1. After removal of 1 base from V and 2 bases from J, the junction contained 2 bases not matched to a gene. Germline assignment: CDR1 LGHDT and CDR2 YNNKEL (reference sequence). The CDR3 totals 15 residues.

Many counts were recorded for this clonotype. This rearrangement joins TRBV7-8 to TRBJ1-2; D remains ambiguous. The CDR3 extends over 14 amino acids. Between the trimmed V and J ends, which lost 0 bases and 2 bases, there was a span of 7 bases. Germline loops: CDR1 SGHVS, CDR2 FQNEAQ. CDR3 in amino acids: CASSLATGNYGYTF. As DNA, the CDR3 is TGTGCCAGCAGCTTAGCGACCGGGAACTATGGCTACACCTTC. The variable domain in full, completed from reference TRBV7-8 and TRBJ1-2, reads GAGVSQSPRYKVAKRGQDVALRCDPISGHVSLFWYQQALGQGPEFLTYFQNEAQLDKSGLPSDRFFAERPEGSVSTLKIQRTQQEDSAVYLCASSLATGNYGYTFGSGTRLTVV.

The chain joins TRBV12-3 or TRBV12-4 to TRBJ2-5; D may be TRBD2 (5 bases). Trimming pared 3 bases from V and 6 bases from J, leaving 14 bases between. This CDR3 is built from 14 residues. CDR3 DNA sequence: TGTGCCAGCAGTTTGGACTCGCTTGGGAAGACCCAGTACTTC. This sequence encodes CASSLDSLGKTQYF.

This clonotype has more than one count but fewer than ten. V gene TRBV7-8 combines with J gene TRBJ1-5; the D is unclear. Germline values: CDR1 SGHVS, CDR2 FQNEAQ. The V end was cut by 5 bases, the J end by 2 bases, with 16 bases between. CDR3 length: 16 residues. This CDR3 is CASSPGGVEGNQPQHF. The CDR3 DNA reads TGTGCCAGCAGCCCCGGAGGTGTCGAGGGCAATCAGCCCCAGCATTTT.

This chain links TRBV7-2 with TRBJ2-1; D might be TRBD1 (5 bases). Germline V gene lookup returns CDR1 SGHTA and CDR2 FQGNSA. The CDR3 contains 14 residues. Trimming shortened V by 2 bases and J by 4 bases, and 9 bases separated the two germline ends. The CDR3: CASSLTPGYNEQFF. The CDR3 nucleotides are TGTGCCAGCAGCTTAACGCCAGGGTACAATGAGCAGTTCTTC.

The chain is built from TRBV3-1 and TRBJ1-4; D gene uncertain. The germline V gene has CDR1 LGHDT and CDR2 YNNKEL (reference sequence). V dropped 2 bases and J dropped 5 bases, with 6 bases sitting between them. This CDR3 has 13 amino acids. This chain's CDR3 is CASSQLENEKLFF. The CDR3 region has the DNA TGTGCCAGCAGCCAATTGGAAAATGAAAAACTGTTTTTT. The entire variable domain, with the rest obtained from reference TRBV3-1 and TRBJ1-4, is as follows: DTAVSQTPKYLVTQMGNDKSIKCEQNLGHDTMYWYKQDSKKFLKIMFSYNNKELIINETVPNRFSPKSPDKAHLNLHINSLELGDSAVYFCASSQLENEKLFFGSGTQLSVL.

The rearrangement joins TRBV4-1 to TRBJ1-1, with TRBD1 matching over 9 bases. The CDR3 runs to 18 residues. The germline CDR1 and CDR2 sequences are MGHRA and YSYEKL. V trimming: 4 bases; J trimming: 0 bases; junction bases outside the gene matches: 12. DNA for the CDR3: TGCGCCAGCAGCCCCCCGGGACAGGGAAGGGGAGTGAACACTGAAGCTTTCTTT. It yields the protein CASSPPGQGRGVNTEAFF.

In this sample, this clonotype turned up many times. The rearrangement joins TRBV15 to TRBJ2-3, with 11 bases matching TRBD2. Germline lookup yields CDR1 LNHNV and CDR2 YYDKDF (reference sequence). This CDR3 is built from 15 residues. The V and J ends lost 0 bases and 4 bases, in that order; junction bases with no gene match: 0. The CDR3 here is CATSRDSGGADTQYF. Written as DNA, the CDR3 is TGTGCCACCAGCAGAGATAGCGGGGGGGCAGATACGCAGTATTTT. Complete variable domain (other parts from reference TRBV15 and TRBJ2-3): DAMVIQNPRYQVTQFGKPVTLSCSQTLNHNVMYWYQQKSSQAPKLLFHYYDKDFNNEADTPDNFQSRRPNTSFCFLDIRSPGLGDTAMYLCATSRDSGGADTQYFGPGTRLTVL.

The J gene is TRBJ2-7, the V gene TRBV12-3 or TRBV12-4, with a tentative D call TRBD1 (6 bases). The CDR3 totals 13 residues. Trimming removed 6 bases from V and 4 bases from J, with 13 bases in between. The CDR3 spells CASRSGTLYEQYF. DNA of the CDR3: TGTGCCAGCAGATCCGGGACACTATACGAGCAGTACTTC.

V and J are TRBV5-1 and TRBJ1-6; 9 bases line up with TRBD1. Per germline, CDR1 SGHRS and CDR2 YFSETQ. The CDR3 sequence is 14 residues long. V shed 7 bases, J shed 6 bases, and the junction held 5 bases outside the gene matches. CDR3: CASREQGANSPLHF. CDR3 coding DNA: TGCGCCAGCCGTGAACAGGGGGCTAATTCACCCCTCCACTTT.

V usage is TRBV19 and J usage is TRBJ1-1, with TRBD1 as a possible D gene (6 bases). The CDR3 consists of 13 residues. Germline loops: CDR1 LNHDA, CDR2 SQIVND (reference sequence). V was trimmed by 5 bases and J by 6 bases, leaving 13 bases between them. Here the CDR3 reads CASSSLTGPEAFF. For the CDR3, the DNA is TGTGCCAGTAGTTCTCTGACAGGCCCTGAAGCTTTCTTT.